A single sample gave rise to the 25 T cell receptor beta chains below, sequenced in a study of T cells after yellow fever vaccination. Using its own MiXCR run on the 5' RACE reads, TCRdb lists one record per CDR3 protein. This table holds about 69,000 distinct CDR3 sequences, around 6.2% found once. The material was CD4+ T cells sorted from PBMCs, obtained around 16 days after the first yellow fever vaccination. These receptor sequences come from a man aged 18 to 30 who received the YFV17D yellow fever vaccine.

This clonotype was seen at least ten times. The chain links TRBV27 to TRBJ2-7; D remains ambiguous. The CDR3 runs 14 residues. Trimming left V 8 bases short and J 2 bases short, with 16 bases between. Germline V gene data show CDR1 as MNHEY and CDR2 as SMNVEV (reference sequence). Written as DNA, the CDR3 is TGTGCCAGCCGAGAAGCGCAGCCACCCTACGAGCAGTACTTC. Translation gives CASREAQPPYEQYF.

The sample holds many counts of this clonotype. In nucleotides, the CDR3 is TGTGCCATCAGGGTACAGGGGAACACTGAAGCTTTCTTT. Its protein product is CAIRVQGNTEAFF. The rearrangement uses TRBV10-3 and TRBJ1-1; D is possibly TRBD1 (6 bases). The CDR3 is 13 residues long. Per the germline V gene, CDR1 is ENHRY and CDR2 is SYGVKD. V was pared by 6 bases and J by 1 base, with 9 bases between.

This clonotype was found many times. The chain joins TRBV5-1 to TRBJ1-1, with D perhaps TRBD1 (5 bases). CDR3 length: 15 residues. The V gene's germline CDR1 is SGHRS and CDR2 YFSETQ. The germline V and J ends were trimmed by 4 bases and 5 bases, with 18 bases remaining between them. CDR3 in DNA: TGCGCCAGCAGCATATCCGGGGCTGGTCAAACTGAAGCTTTCTTT. Its protein product is CASSISGAGQTEAFF.

Many counts were recorded for this clonotype. One end of the junction fails to match germline, which may point to a read error. The rearrangement uses TRBV7-9 and TRBJ2-5, with D maybe TRBD2 (7 bases). This CDR3 is 14 amino acids long. Germline CDR1 reads SEHNR; CDR2 reads FQNEAQ (reference sequence). CDR3 DNA sequence: TGTGCCAGCGGCTTAGGGGGGGGGTTGGAGACCCAGTACTTC. Protein sequence: CASGLGGGLETQYF.

This clonotype showed up many times. This sequence joins TRBV7-2 and TRBJ2-5, with TRBD2 matching 8 bases. The length of the CDR3 is 14 residues. Germline trimming cut 1 base from V and 8 bases from J; bases unmatched to any gene: 6. Germline CDR1 SGHTA, CDR2 FQGNSA. CDR3 nucleotide sequence: TGTGCCAGCAGCTTAGAGACGGGGGGGGAAACCCAGTACTTC. It yields the protein CASSLETGGETQYF.

This clonotype was counted ten times or more. The chain carries TRBV7-8 and TRBJ1-5, with 7 bases lining up with TRBD1. This CDR3 comprises 13 residues. The germline V gene has CDR1 SGHVS and CDR2 FQNEAQ. V lost 5 bases and J lost 7; bases outside the gene matches: 5. CDR3 amino acids: CASSRDREQPQHF. For the CDR3, the DNA is TGTGCCAGCAGCCGCGACAGGGAACAGCCCCAGCATTTT.

There are many counts of this clonotype. CDR3 coding DNA: TGCGCCAGCAGACGAACTACAGGGGGCGCGGAGACCCAGTACTTC. Translated, it gives CASRRTTGGAETQYF. The chain has TRBV4-3 and TRBJ2-5; 9 nucleotides agree with TRBD1. V lost 6 bases to trimming and J lost 5 bases; unmatched junction nucleotides: 10. The CDR3 covers 15 residues. Germline CDR1 and CDR2: LGHNA and YSLEER.

This clonotype has at least ten counts. This sequence joins TRBV7-2 and TRBJ1-1; no clear D gene. Per germline, CDR1 SGHTA and CDR2 FQGNSA. CDR3 size: 14 residues. V shed 1 base and J shed 2 bases, with 8 bases lying between them. In nucleotides, the CDR3 is TGTGCCAGCAGCTTAGTGGAGGCAAACACTGAAGCTTTCTTT. Translation: CASSLVEANTEAFF.

This clonotype was observed many times. V usage is TRBV5-1 and J usage is TRBJ2-5, with TRBD1 identical over 9 bases. Germline V gene sequence: CDR1 SGHRS, CDR2 YFSETQ. V was pared by 4 bases and J by 5 bases, with 9 bases of the junction left unmatched. There are 15 residues in the CDR3. The CDR3 region is CASSTGQGSWETQYF. In DNA form, the CDR3 reads TGCGCCAGCAGCACTGGACAGGGGTCATGGGAGACCCAGTACTTC.

In this sample, this clonotype turned up many times. The J gene is TRBJ2-3, the V gene TRBV5-1; 7 nucleotides align to TRBD2. V shed 4 bases and J 0 bases; nucleotides not matched to a gene: 8. CDR3 length equals 16 residues. The germline V gene has CDR1 SGHRS and CDR2 YFSETQ. The CDR3 reads CASSSGTFPSTDTQYF. As DNA, the CDR3 is TGCGCCAGCAGCAGCGGGACTTTCCCTAGCACAGATACGCAGTATTTT. The full variable domain, its missing parts supplied by reference TRBV5-1 and TRBJ2-3, is KAGVTQTPRYLIKTRGQQVTLSCSPISGHRSVSWYQQTPGQGLQFLFEYFSETQRNKGNFPGRFSGRQFSNSRSEMNVSTLELGDSALYLCASSSGTFPSTDTQYFGPGTRLTVL.

This clonotype has at least ten counts. This chain joins TRBV4-1 and TRBJ2-1; the D gene is possibly TRBD2 (5 bases). The CDR3 has 12 amino acids. V lost 3 bases to trimming and J lost 11 bases, with 11 bases between them. Germline V gene data show CDR1 as MGHRA and CDR2 as YSYEKL. CDR3 residues: CASSHRGEKQFF. CDR3 in DNA: TGCGCCAGCAGCCACCGGGGAGAAAAGCAGTTCTTC.

The chain recombines TRBV2 with TRBJ2-3, with 9 bases identical to TRBD2. CDR1 is SNHLY, CDR2 FYNNEI, per germline. The CDR3 length is 18 residues. The CDR3, as DNA: TGTACCTTCAGTTTGGGAAGACGGGGCGGGGGGGCCACAGATACGCAGTATTTT. Translating it yields CTFSLGRRGGGATDTQYF.

This clonotype was seen at least ten times. The chain links TRBV18 to TRBJ2-3; the D gene is possibly TRBD1 (5 bases). With 3 bases removed from V and 0 bases from J, the gap between germline ends came to 10 bases. Germline CDR1 reads KGHSH; CDR2 reads LQKENI. CDR3 length: 15 amino acids. CDR3: CASSPGAVSTDTQYF. The CDR3 DNA reads as TGTGCCAGCTCACCTGGGGCAGTTAGCACAGATACGCAGTATTTT.

This clonotype was observed many times. The chain carries TRBV6-5 and TRBJ2-7; a weak D match, TRBD1 (7 bases). CDR1 is MNHEY and CDR2 is SVGAGI in the germline V gene. With 5 bases removed from V and 6 bases from J, the gap between germline ends came to 14 bases. This CDR3 is 13 amino acids long. In DNA form, the CDR3 reads TGTGCCAGCAGTCTGACAGGGCGGGGCGAGCAGTACGTC. This gives the protein CASSLTGRGEQYV.

In this sample, this clonotype turned up many times. The V call is TRBV20-1, the J call TRBJ2-3; possible D gene TRBD2, 6 bases. V was cut by 6 bases and J by 2 bases, with 12 bases left in between. Germline V gene sequence: CDR1 DFQATT, CDR2 SNEGSKA (reference sequence). The CDR3 sequence is 13 residues long. CDR3 protein: CSARDSHTDTQYF. The CDR3 DNA reads as TGCAGTGCCCGGGACTCCCACACAGATACGCAGTATTTT.

On this clonotype: Just one base apart from a much larger clone, this may be a read error. V gene TRBV6-2 or TRBV6-3 combines with J gene TRBJ1-1; the D gene is possibly TRBD1 (6 bases). Trimming pared 5 bases from V and 5 bases from J, leaving 12 bases between. The CDR3 loop spans 13 amino acids. Germline V CDR1 and CDR2: MNHEY, SVGEGT. In DNA, the CDR3 is TGTGCCAGCAGTGGACAGACAGTTACTGAAGCTTTCTTT. Amino acids: CASSGQTVTEAFF.

This clonotype was observed many times. The chain is built from TRBV7-2 and TRBJ1-5; D is ambiguous. The length of the CDR3 is 14 residues. V lost 3 bases to trimming and J lost 5 bases, with 11 bases between them. CDR1 SGHTA and CDR2 FQGNSA come from the germline V gene. DNA for the CDR3: TGTGCCAGCAGCTTGGGGTTGGTGTATCAGCCCCAGCATTTT. Translation: CASSLGLVYQPQHF.

A word on this clonotype: This clone may be a read error of a much larger clone one base away. The chain combines TRBV2 with TRBJ1-2, with D possibly being TRBD1 (5 bases). V lost 8 bases, J lost 1 base, and 11 bases lay in between. Germline CDR1 and CDR2: SNHLY and FYNNEI. This CDR3 contains 13 residues. This CDR3 reads CASLRGSNYGYTF. The CDR3 DNA is TGTGCCAGCCTCCGGGGCAGTAACTATGGCTACACCTTC.

This clonotype has ten or more counts. The chain couples TRBV11-2 to TRBJ2-7, with D perhaps TRBD2 (6 bases). Germline V CDR1 and CDR2: SGHAT, FQNNGV. The CDR3 is 15 amino acids. Trimming stripped 3 bases from V and 0 bases from J, with 12 bases between. CDR3 nucleotides: TGTGCCAGCAGCTTCGGTGCGGGGACCTCCTACGAGCAGTACTTC. This translates into CASSFGAGTSYEQYF.

This clonotype has a count of ten or more. This chain joins TRBV20-1 and TRBJ2-2; D remains ambiguous. The CDR3 is made up of 14 amino acids. Germline V lookup: CDR1 DFQATT, CDR2 SNEGSKA (reference sequence). Trimming removed 0 bases from V and 7 bases from J, with 12 bases in between. The CDR3 here is CSARDQPSSGELFF. CDR3 nucleotides: TGCAGTGCTAGAGATCAACCTTCTAGCGGGGAGCTGTTTTTT.

Ten or more counts support this clonotype. This sequence joins TRBV7-2 and TRBJ2-1; D might be TRBD1 (6 bases). The CDR3 loop spans 16 amino acids. Germline lookup yields CDR1 SGHTA and CDR2 FQGNSA. Trimming took 2 bases from V and 2 from J, leaving 13 bases between them. As DNA, the CDR3 is TGTGCCAGCAGCTTAAAGGGGGTGAGCACCTACAATGAGCAGTTCTTC. This sequence encodes CASSLKGVSTYNEQFF.

There are many counts of this clonotype. The J gene is TRBJ2-7, the V gene TRBV5-6; 7 bases match TRBD1. V trimming: 6 bases; J trimming: 2 bases; junction bases outside the gene matches: 11. The CDR3 loop spans 15 amino acids. Germline lookup yields CDR1 SGHDT and CDR2 YYEEEE. CDR3 DNA sequence: TGTGCCAGCACTTACGCCGGGACAGTAACCTACGAGCAGTACTTC. It codes for CASTYAGTVTYEQYF.

This clonotype was observed at least ten times. The rearrangement joins TRBV4-2 to TRBJ2-6, with 7 bases matching TRBD1. Trimming removed 0 bases from V and 0 bases from J; junction bases left unmatched: 2. The CDR3 loop spans 17 amino acids. Germline CDR1 LGHNA, CDR2 YNFKEQ. For the CDR3, the DNA is TGTGCCAGCAGCCAAGATCGGGACAGCTCTGGGGCCAACGTCCTGACTTTC. Translating gives CASSQDRDSSGANVLTF.

This clonotype appeared many times. The CDR3 region has the DNA TGTGCCAGTAGTATAAAGGGAAAGGGGGAGACCCAGTACTTC. The encoded protein is CASSIKGKGETQYF. The rearrangement joins TRBV19 to TRBJ2-5; D is perhaps TRBD1 (5 bases). Germline-derived CDR1 and CDR2 are LNHDA and SQIVND (reference sequence). V was pared by 2 bases and J by 5 bases, with 12 bases between. The length of the CDR3 is 14 residues.

This clonotype came up many times. DNA for the CDR3: TGTGCCAGCAGCTTAACAGAGAACACTGAAGCTTTCTTT. As protein: CASSLTENTEAFF. The chain carries TRBV7-9 and TRBJ1-1; D not certain. V was trimmed by 2 bases and J by 1 base, leaving 5 bases between them. Germline V gene lookup returns CDR1 SEHNR and CDR2 FQNEAQ (reference sequence). CDR3 size: 13 residues.